The rows below give T cell receptor beta chains drawn from one sample of a study of CD8 T cells in ankylosing spondylitis. In TCRdb, the 5' RACE reads were re-called with MiXCR into one record per CDR3 protein. This sample has a few hundred thousand distinct CDR3 sequences, with 18% found just once. Sequencing used blood, either unsorted or a sorted T cell fraction (not recorded which). These receptors were taken from a male donor with ankylosing spondylitis or in good health (not recorded which). Both conserved end residues are part of each CDR3. The order of the fields is J gene, clone size, D gene, V gene, CDR3 DNA, CDR3 protein. The D gene is left open where the match is weak. Only part of the rows carry a size: once, few, many, or a class if the clone is expanded.

J gene: TRBJ2-4
clone size: few
D gene: .
V gene: TRBV5-1
CDR3 DNA: TGCGCCAGCAGCCTGCCGGACGAAAACATTCAGTACTTC
CDR3 protein: CASSLPDENIQYF

J gene: TRBJ2-2
clone size: many
D gene: TRBD1
V gene: TRBV5-1
CDR3 DNA: TGCGCCAGCAGCGCCGGGACAGCTCACACCGGGGAGCTGTTTTTT
CDR3 protein: CASSAGTAHTGELFF

J gene: TRBJ2-1
clone size: .
D gene: .
V gene: TRBV29-1
CDR3 DNA: TGCAGCGTTGAAGATCCCTGGGATGCCACGATCTACAATGAGCAGTTCTTC
CDR3 protein: CSVEDPWDATIYNEQFF

J gene: TRBJ2-7
clone size: few
D gene: .
V gene: TRBV29-1
CDR3 DNA: TGCAGCGTTGCCCATCCGGACAGATCCTACGAGCAGTACTTC
CDR3 protein: CSVAHPDRSYEQYF

J gene: TRBJ2-3
clone size: few
D gene: TRBD1
V gene: TRBV29-1
CDR3 DNA: TGCAGCGTTGACCCGGGACAGGGAGGGACAGATACGCAGTATTTT
CDR3 protein: CSVDPGQGGTDTQYF

J gene: TRBJ2-1
clone size: few
D gene: .
V gene: TRBV28
CDR3 DNA: TGTGCCAGCAACCCTGGGTACTCCTACAATGAGCAGTTCTTC
CDR3 protein: CASNPGYSYNEQFF

J gene: TRBJ2-7
clone size: .
D gene: TRBD1
V gene: TRBV3-1
CDR3 DNA: TGTGCCAGCAGCCAGCCGGGACAGACCTACGAGCAGTACTTC
CDR3 protein: CASSQPGQTYEQYF

J gene: TRBJ2-1
clone size: few
D gene: TRBD2
V gene: TRBV19
CDR3 DNA: TGTGCCAGTAGTACCCCACCTAGCGGGAGTCGCAATGAGCAGTTCTTC
CDR3 protein: CASSTPPSGSRNEQFF

J gene: TRBJ2-7
clone size: many
D gene: TRBD2
V gene: TRBV20-1
CDR3 DNA: TGCAGTGCTATGTCTAGCGGGAGCGCCACCTCCTACGAGCAGTACTTC
CDR3 protein: CSAMSSGSATSYEQYF

J gene: TRBJ2-7
clone size: .
D gene: TRBD2
V gene: TRBV12-3/TRBV12-4
CDR3 DNA: TGTGCCAGCAGTTTAGGGGGATTGGTAAAGCGGGAAACCTACGAGCAGTACTTC
CDR3 protein: CASSLGGLVKRETYEQYF

J gene: TRBJ2-6
clone size: few
D gene: .
V gene: TRBV12-3/TRBV12-4
CDR3 DNA: TGTGCCAGCAGTTTAGGGCGGACCTACTCTGGGGCCAACGTCCTGACTTTC
CDR3 protein: CASSLGRTYSGANVLTF

J gene: TRBJ2-1
clone size: few
D gene: TRBD2
V gene: TRBV4-2
CDR3 DNA: TGTGCCAGCAGCCAAGATTCTAGCGGGAGAATGTATGAGCAGTTCTTC
CDR3 protein: CASSQDSSGRMYEQFF

J gene: TRBJ1-1
clone size: .
D gene: .
V gene: TRBV6-5
CDR3 DNA: TGTGCCAGCAGTTATGCGGGAGGGCGAACTGAAGCTTTCTTT
CDR3 protein: CASSYAGGRTEAFF

J gene: TRBJ1-5
clone size: few
D gene: .
V gene: TRBV29-1
CDR3 DNA: TGCAGCGTTTTGTTGCAGGGGTCCCAGCATTTT
CDR3 protein: CSVLLQGSQHF

J gene: TRBJ2-3
clone size: few
D gene: TRBD2
V gene: TRBV9
CDR3 DNA: TGTGCCAGCAGCGAGGGACTAGCGGGAGTTGGGCCCCCCACAGATACGCAGTATTTT
CDR3 protein: CASSEGLAGVGPPTDTQYF

J gene: TRBJ1-1
clone size: many
D gene: .
V gene: TRBV29-1
CDR3 DNA: TGCAGCGTACCAAAGACGGGACGGAGTGGAAACACTGAAGCTTTCTTT
CDR3 protein: CSVPKTGRSGNTEAFF

J gene: TRBJ2-1
clone size: many
D gene: TRBD2
V gene: TRBV12-3/TRBV12-4
CDR3 DNA: TGTGCCAGCAGCTTCATAGCGGGAATCGATGAGCAGTTCTTC
CDR3 protein: CASSFIAGIDEQFF

J gene: TRBJ2-1
clone size: .
D gene: .
V gene: TRBV12-3/TRBV12-4
CDR3 DNA: TGTGCCAGCAGTAGCCCCTGGTACAATGAGCAGTTCTTC
CDR3 protein: CASSSPWYNEQFF

J gene: TRBJ2-2
clone size: few
D gene: TRBD1
V gene: TRBV7-9
CDR3 DNA: TGTGCCAGCAGCTCTACCGGGACAGGGGACAACACCGGGGAGCTGTTTTTT
CDR3 protein: CASSSTGTGDNTGELFF

J gene: TRBJ2-3
clone size: many
D gene: .
V gene: TRBV29-1
CDR3 DNA: TGCAGCGTTGAAAACAGGGTCGACACGCAGTATTTT
CDR3 protein: CSVENRVDTQYF

J gene: TRBJ2-5
clone size: few
D gene: .
V gene: TRBV11-2
CDR3 DNA: TGTGCCAGCAGCTTAGCCCCCAGGGTCGGTAGAGAGACCCAGTACTTC
CDR3 protein: CASSLAPRVGRETQYF

J gene: TRBJ2-1
clone size: .
D gene: TRBD2
V gene: TRBV6-1
CDR3 DNA: TGTGCCAGCAACCTAGCGGGAGGGTCCTACAATGAGCAGTTCTTC
CDR3 protein: CASNLAGGSYNEQFF

J gene: TRBJ2-3
clone size: few
D gene: .
V gene: TRBV7-8
CDR3 DNA: TGTGCCAGCAGCTTAGTTCCAGATACGCAGTATTTT
CDR3 protein: CASSLVPDTQYF

J gene: TRBJ1-4
clone size: .
D gene: .
V gene: TRBV28
CDR3 DNA: TGTGCCAGCAGTGGGGGGTGGACTAATGAAAAACTGTTTTTT
CDR3 protein: CASSGGWTNEKLFF

J gene: TRBJ2-1
clone size: few
D gene: .
V gene: TRBV12-3/TRBV12-4
CDR3 DNA: TGTGCCACCCTGGACAGACTTTACAATGAGCAGTTCTTC
CDR3 protein: CATLDRLYNEQFF

J gene: TRBJ2-3
clone size: few
D gene: .
V gene: TRBV20-1
CDR3 DNA: TGCAGTGCGCGGGACCCAGGGAGAACAGATACGCAGTATTTT
CDR3 protein: CSARDPGRTDTQYF

J gene: TRBJ1-6
clone size: many
D gene: TRBD1
V gene: TRBV5-1
CDR3 DNA: TGCGCCAGCAGCCCAACCGGGACAGAAAATTCACCCCTCCACTTT
CDR3 protein: CASSPTGTENSPLHF

J gene: TRBJ2-5
clone size: .
D gene: .
V gene: TRBV12-3/TRBV12-4
CDR3 DNA: TGTGCCAGCAGTTCGACTCCTAAAGAGACCCAGTACTTC
CDR3 protein: CASSSTPKETQYF

J gene: TRBJ2-1
clone size: .
D gene: TRBD2
V gene: TRBV18
CDR3 DNA: TGTGCCAGCTCCCAAGTCAGTCTAGCGGGAGCGACTTACAATGAGCAGTTCTTC
CDR3 protein: CASSQVSLAGATYNEQFF

J gene: TRBJ2-2
clone size: many
D gene: .
V gene: TRBV7-3
CDR3 DNA: TGTGCCAGCAGCTTAACGGGGCCCGGGGAGCTGTTTTTT
CDR3 protein: CASSLTGPGELFF

J gene: TRBJ2-7
clone size: many
D gene: .
V gene: TRBV4-3
CDR3 DNA: TGCGCCAGCAGCCAAGACAAAGGCTTCTCCTACGAGCAGTACTTC
CDR3 protein: CASSQDKGFSYEQYF

J gene: TRBJ2-7
clone size: few
D gene: TRBD2
V gene: TRBV12-3/TRBV12-4
CDR3 DNA: TGTGCCAGCAGTTTAGGGGGACTAGATTCTTTACGTAAGCAGTACTTC
CDR3 protein: CASSLGGLDSLRKQYF

J gene: TRBJ2-5
clone size: once
D gene: .
V gene: TRBV29-1
CDR3 DNA: TGCAGTGCAAGGTTGGAGGCCCAGTACTTC
CDR3 protein: CSARLEAQYF